This T cell receptor (beta chain) was captured in a study of human T cells and chemical hapten exposure. MiXCR was run by TCRdb on the RACE reads, yielding one entry per CDR3 protein. The sample lists just over 80,000 distinct CDR3 sequences; roughly 10% were seen once. V was pared by 6 bases and J by 1 base, with 8 bases of the junction left unmatched. The CDR3 totals 15 residues. Germline-derived CDR1 and CDR2 are SNHLY and FYNNEI. As to time point: patch test 1, 2 weeks after DPC sensitization. Treatment reported: therapeutic diphenylcyclopropenone sensitization with weekly scalp DPC. This clonotype originated in a woman in her 50s with alopecia areata. Some clones in this sample may be carry-over from other donors' samples. J is TRBJ2-7 and V is TRBV2, with 8 positions matching TRBD1. The sample was whole blood, taken in connection with sensitization to the hapten diphenylcyclopropenone (DPC). CDR3 DNA: TGTGCCAGCAGCAAAGGTGGGACAGGATCCTACGAGCAGTACTTC. Amino acid sequence: CASSKGGTGSYEQYF.